The 24 T cell receptor beta chains reported below all come from one sample, sequenced in a study of cytomegalovirus exposure and HLA in healthy donors. Both 60 Vbeta primers and 13 Jbeta primers went into the PCR. Only in-frame clones appear in the TCRdb table, and some are missing; sequencing was by immunoSEQ multiplex PCR. In all, the sample yields tens of thousands of clones. Input material: PBMCs. These receptors all stem from a female donor in good health and CMV-seropositive.

The chain carries TRBV2 and TRBJ2-3, with 8 bases aligning to TRBD2. CDR3 length equals 16 residues. V shed 4 bases and J 0 bases; nucleotides not matched to a gene: 6. Germline CDR1 is SNHLY and CDR2 is FYNNEI. CDR3: CASSAGSGISTDTQYF. The CDR3 DNA reads TGTGCCAGCAGTGCGGGTAGCGGGATTAGCACAGATACGCAGTATTTT.

The chain combines TRBV6-5 with TRBJ1-4; no firm D call. The V gene lost 5 bases and the J gene lost 8 bases, with 9 bases spanning the gap. The V gene's germline CDR1 is MNHEY and CDR2 SVGAGI. The length of the CDR3 is 12 residues. The CDR3 here is CASSPTPEKLFF. The CDR3 bases are TGTGCCAGCAGTCCAACACCAGAAAAACTGTTTTTT.

This rearrangement joins TRBV7-8 to TRBJ2-3, with TRBD1 identical over 10 bases. V lost 6 bases to trimming and J lost 5 bases; unmatched junction nucleotides: 8. This CDR3 is built from 15 residues. CDR1 and CDR2 (germline): SGHVS, FQNEAQ. The DNA of the CDR3 is TGTGCCAGCAGGGACCCGGGACAGGGGAGAGATACGCAGTATTTT. This gives the protein CASRDPGQGRDTQYF. The full variable domain, with the rest looked up from reference TRBV7-8 and TRBJ2-3, is GAGVSQSPRYKVAKRGQDVALRCDPISGHVSLFWYQQALGQGPEFLTYFQNEAQLDKSGLPSDRFFAERPEGSVSTLKIQRTQQEDSAVYLCASRDPGQGRDTQYFGPGTRLTVL.

The gene calls are TRBV29-1 and TRBJ2-5, with 12 bases matching TRBD2. The V segment lost 8 bases and the J segment 5 bases; nucleotides outside the gene matches: 6. Germline V CDR1 and CDR2: SQVTM, ANQGSEA. The CDR3 is made up of 13 amino acids. CDR3 in amino acids: CSPGGLAGETQYF. The CDR3 DNA sequence: TGCAGCCCGGGGGGACTAGCGGGCGAGACCCAGTACTTC. The variable domain in full, completed from reference TRBV29-1 and TRBJ2-5, reads SAVISQKPSRDICQRGTSLTIQCQVDSQVTMMFWYRQQPGQSLTLIATANQGSEATYESGFVIDKFPISRPNLTFSTLTVSNMSPEDSSIYLCSPGGLAGETQYFGPGTRLLVL.

The chain recombines TRBV18 with TRBJ1-2; 8 bases map to TRBD1. V lost 3 bases, J lost 4 bases, and 4 bases stayed unmatched. The CDR3 covers 14 residues. CDR1 and CDR2 from the germline V gene are KGHSH and LQKENI. CDR3 amino acids: CASSPDGQGYGYTF. CDR3 nucleotide sequence: TGTGCCAGCTCACCCGATGGACAGGGCTATGGCTACACCTTC. The whole variable domain, remainder taken from reference TRBV18 and TRBJ1-2, is NAGVMQNPRHLVRRRGQEARLRCSPMKGHSHVYWYRQLPEEGLKFMVYLQKENIIDESGMPKERFSAEFPKEGPSILRIQQVVRGDSAAYFCASSPDGQGYGYTFGSGTRLTVV.

The rearrangement joins TRBV18 to TRBJ2-1; 8 bases match TRBD2. V lost 5 bases to trimming and J lost 8 bases; unmatched junction nucleotides: 11. Germline V gene sequence: CDR1 KGHSH, CDR2 LQKENI. The CDR3 loop spans 15 amino acids. CDR3 bases: TGTGCCAGCTCAAACTTCGGGGGGGCGGTTGATGAGCAGTTCTTC. It codes for CASSNFGGAVDEQFF.

V gene TRBV4-1 combines with J gene TRBJ1-1; D remains ambiguous. CDR3 length: 13 amino acids. Per the germline V gene, CDR1 is MGHRA and CDR2 is YSYEKL. V lost 5 bases, J lost 7 bases, and 14 bases lay in between. The CDR3 here is CASSKGPFSEAFF. The CDR3 DNA reads TGCGCCAGCAGCAAAGGTCCTTTCAGTGAAGCTTTCTTT.

On this clone itself: The junction shows a germline mismatch at one end, possibly a read error. The rearrangement uses TRBV7-9 and TRBJ1-1; D is uncertain. Germline V CDR1 and CDR2: SEHNR, FQNEAQ (reference sequence). CDR3 length equals 12 residues. The CDR3 sequence: CASSLGVTEDFF. CDR3 in DNA: TGTGCCAGCAGCCTTGGAGTAACTGAAGATTTCTTT.

The V call is TRBV6-6, the J call TRBJ2-1, with D maybe TRBD2 (6 bases). V lost 2 bases to trimming and J lost 8 bases, with 13 bases between them. This CDR3 is 14 amino acids long. Germline CDR1 is MNHNY and CDR2 is SVGAGI (reference sequence). The CDR3 loop is CASSYGGTSDEQFF. In DNA form, the CDR3 reads TGTGCCAGCAGTTACGGTGGGACTTCTGATGAGCAGTTCTTC.

The J gene is TRBJ2-1, the V gene TRBV9; possible D gene TRBD2, 6 bases. CDR1 is SGDLS, CDR2 YYNGEE, per germline. There are 15 residues in the CDR3. V was shortened by 1 base and J by 0 bases, with 8 bases between the two germline ends. The CDR3 DNA reads as TGTGCCAGCAGCGTACTGGGGGGCTCCTACAATGAGCAGTTCTTC. Its protein product is CASSVLGGSYNEQFF.

This chain connects TRBV4-1 to TRBJ2-1; no reliable D call. V lost 2 bases to trimming and J lost 6 bases, with 11 bases between them. Germline assignment: CDR1 MGHRA and CDR2 YSYEKL. The CDR3 totals 14 residues. The CDR3 spells CASSQTRGGNEQFF. In DNA form, the CDR3 reads TGCGCCAGCAGCCAAACCCGAGGTGGCAATGAGCAGTTCTTC.

This rearrangement joins TRBV5-6 to TRBJ2-4; weak D call: TRBD2 (5 bases). The CDR3 covers 14 residues. Germline V gene sequence: CDR1 SGHDT, CDR2 YYEEEE. V was shortened by 0 bases and J by 16 bases, with 20 bases between the two germline ends. DNA of the CDR3: TGTGCCAGCAGCTTGGGGGAGTCCGGGTTTATTTTCTACTTC. This translates into CASSLGESGFIFYF.

CDR3 protein: CSVVSGSSGYGYTF. As DNA, the CDR3 is TGCAGCGTTGTATCAGGTTCCTCTGGCTATGGCTACACCTTC. The chain employs TRBV29-1 and TRBJ1-2, with D unclear. V dropped 4 bases and J dropped 4 bases, with 16 bases sitting between them. CDR1 is SQVTM and CDR2 is ANQGSEA in the germline V gene. The CDR3 contains 14 residues.

The chain is built from TRBV29-1 and TRBJ2-2; TRBD1 aligns across 10 bases. CDR3 length: 16 amino acids. J lost 7 bases, V lost 6 bases, and 14 bases had no gene match. Germline CDR1 SQVTM, CDR2 ANQGSEA. CDR3 protein: CSVGIVPGQGSGELFF. Written as DNA, the CDR3 is TGCAGCGTCGGCATTGTCCCGGGACAGGGGAGCGGGGAGCTGTTTTTT.

This rearrangement joins TRBV11-1 to TRBJ2-1, with TRBD2 matching over 10 bases. The junction had 13 bases not matched to a gene; V was cut back by 1 base and J by 7 bases. The CDR3 length is 18 residues. Germline V gene lookup returns CDR1 SGHAT and CDR2 FQDESV (reference sequence). The CDR3 region has the DNA TGTGCCAGCAGCTTAGACCCGCCAGGGTTACTAGCGGGGAATGAGCAGTTCTTC. Translation gives CASSLDPPGLLAGNEQFF.

The chain has TRBV19 and TRBJ2-5; 7 nucleotides agree with TRBD2. Trimming removed 1 base from V and 5 bases from J; junction bases left unmatched: 7. CDR3 length equals 15 residues. Germline CDR1 LNHDA, CDR2 SQIVND (reference sequence). The CDR3 DNA reads as TGTGCCAGTAGTATAGGAAGCGGGATCTCGGAGACCCAGTACTTC. Translated, it gives CASSIGSGISETQYF.

The chain is built from TRBV28 and TRBJ1-5, with D perhaps matching TRBD1 (5 bases). Per germline, CDR1 MDHEN and CDR2 SYDVKM. Trimming left V 5 bases short and J 3 bases short, with 17 bases between. The CDR3 is 16 residues long. CDR3 protein: CASSPSGQGYNQPQHF. The CDR3 DNA is TGTGCCAGCAGTCCCTCCGGGCAGGGTTACAATCAGCCCCAGCATTTT.

The V and J genes are TRBV6-6 and TRBJ2-2; 11 bases line up with TRBD2. There are 15 residues in the CDR3. The germline V gene encodes CDR1 MNHNY and CDR2 SVGAGI (reference sequence). V was pared by 8 bases and J by 4 bases, with 6 bases of the junction left unmatched. CDR3 loop: CASRTSGRSTGELFF. CDR3 bases: TGTGCCAGCCGTACTAGCGGGAGATCCACCGGGGAGCTGTTTTTT.

The V and J genes are TRBV15 and TRBJ1-6; 8 bases match TRBD1. CDR1 and CDR2 (germline): LNHNV, YYDKDF (reference sequence). The CDR3 spans 16 residues. With 5 bases clipped from V and 4 bases from J, the junction kept 7 bases outside the gene matches. For the CDR3, the DNA is TGTGCCACCAGCTTTGGCAGGGGGCTATATAATTCACCCCTCCACTTT. Translated, it gives CATSFGRGLYNSPLHF.

The V call is TRBV5-5, the J call TRBJ1-1, with D possibly TRBD1 on 5 matching bases. There are 14 residues in the CDR3. The germline V and J ends were trimmed by 0 bases and 2 bases, with 8 bases remaining between them. The germline V gene has CDR1 SGHKS and CDR2 YYEKEE (reference sequence). CDR3 sequence: CASSLGQTNTEAFF. The CDR3 nucleotides are TGTGCCAGCAGCTTGGGACAGACTAACACTGAAGCTTTCTTT.

V usage is TRBV11-3 and J usage is TRBJ2-7; D may be TRBD2 (6 bases). The CDR3 covers 15 residues. The germline gives CDR1 SGHNT, CDR2 YENEEA. V was trimmed by 0 bases and J by 3 bases, leaving 12 bases between them. CDR3 amino acids: CASSLESGGIYEQYF. CDR3 sequence (DNA): TGTGCCAGCAGCTTAGAGTCCGGGGGAATCTACGAGCAGTACTTC.

The chain has TRBV19 and TRBJ2-2, with D unclear. Germline-derived CDR1 and CDR2 are LNHDA and SQIVND (reference sequence). V was clipped by 7 bases and J by 0 bases, with 15 bases between them. The CDR3 is made up of 16 amino acids. In DNA form, the CDR3 reads TGTGCCAGTACCCCCTTTTCGGGTGCGAACACCGGGGAGCTGTTTTTT. Amino acids: CASTPFSGANTGELFF. Full variable domain (remainder filled in from reference TRBV19 and TRBJ2-2): DGGITQSPKYLFRKEGQNVTLSCEQNLNHDAMYWYRQDPGQGLRLIYYSQIVNDFQKGDIAEGYSVSREKKESFPLTVTSAQKNPTAFYLCASTPFSGANTGELFFGEGSRLTVL.

J is TRBJ1-1 and V is TRBV19; a weak D match, TRBD1 (6 bases). The CDR3 contains 14 residues. Trimming took off 3 bases at V and 4 bases at J, with 12 bases between the two ends. Germline V gene lookup returns CDR1 LNHDA and CDR2 SQIVND (reference sequence). Here the CDR3 DNA reads TGTGCCAGTAGTATGTGGGGGCGGACCACTGAAGCTTTCTTT. Its protein product is CASSMWGRTTEAFF.

This chain's CDR3 is CASTLRAASYGYTF. CDR3 DNA sequence: TGTGCCAGCACCCTGCGGGCAGCTTCTTATGGCTACACCTTC. The rearrangement joins TRBV4-2 to TRBJ1-2; no reliable D call. Germline V gene sequence: CDR1 LGHNA, CDR2 YNFKEQ. This CDR3 comprises 14 residues. Trimming shortened V by 7 bases and J by 5 bases, and 17 bases separated the two germline ends.